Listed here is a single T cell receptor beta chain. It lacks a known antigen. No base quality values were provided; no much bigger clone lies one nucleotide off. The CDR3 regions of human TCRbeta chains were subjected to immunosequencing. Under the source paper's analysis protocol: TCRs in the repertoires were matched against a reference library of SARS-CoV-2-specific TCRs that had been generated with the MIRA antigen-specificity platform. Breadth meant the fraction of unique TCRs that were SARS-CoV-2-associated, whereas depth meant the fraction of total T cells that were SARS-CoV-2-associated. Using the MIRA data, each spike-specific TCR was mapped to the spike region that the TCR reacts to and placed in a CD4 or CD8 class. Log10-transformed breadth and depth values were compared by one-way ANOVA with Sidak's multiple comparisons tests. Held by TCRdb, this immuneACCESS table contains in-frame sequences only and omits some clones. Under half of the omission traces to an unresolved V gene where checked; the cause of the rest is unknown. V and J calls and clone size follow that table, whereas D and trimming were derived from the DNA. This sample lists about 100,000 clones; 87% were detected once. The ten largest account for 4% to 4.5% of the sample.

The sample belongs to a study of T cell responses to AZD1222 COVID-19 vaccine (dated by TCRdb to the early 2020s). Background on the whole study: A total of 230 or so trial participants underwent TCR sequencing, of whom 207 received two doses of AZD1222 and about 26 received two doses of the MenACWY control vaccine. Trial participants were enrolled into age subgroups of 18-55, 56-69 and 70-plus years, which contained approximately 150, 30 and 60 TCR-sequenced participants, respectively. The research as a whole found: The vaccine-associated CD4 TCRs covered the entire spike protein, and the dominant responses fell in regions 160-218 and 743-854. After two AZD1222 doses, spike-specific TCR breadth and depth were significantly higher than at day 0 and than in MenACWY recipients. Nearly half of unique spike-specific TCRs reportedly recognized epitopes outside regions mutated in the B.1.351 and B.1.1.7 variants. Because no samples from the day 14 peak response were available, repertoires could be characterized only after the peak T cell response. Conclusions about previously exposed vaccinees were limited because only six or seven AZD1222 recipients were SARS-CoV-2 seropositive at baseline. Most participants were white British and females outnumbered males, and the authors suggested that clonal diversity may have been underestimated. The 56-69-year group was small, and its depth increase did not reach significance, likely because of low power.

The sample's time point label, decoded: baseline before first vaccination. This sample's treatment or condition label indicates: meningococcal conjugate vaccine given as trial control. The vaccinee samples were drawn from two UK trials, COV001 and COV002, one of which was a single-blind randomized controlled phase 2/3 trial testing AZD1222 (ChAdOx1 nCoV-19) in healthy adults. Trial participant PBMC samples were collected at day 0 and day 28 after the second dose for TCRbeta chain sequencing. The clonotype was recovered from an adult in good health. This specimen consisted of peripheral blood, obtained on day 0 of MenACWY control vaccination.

The CDR3 region reads CASSPQDNEQFF. The DNA reads as follows: TGTGCCAGCAGTCCTCAGGACAATGAGCAGTTCTTC. Recombination linked TRBV6-6 to TRBJ2-1; the D gene is not confidently resolved. V loses 5 bases of germline sequence and J loses 5 bases, and the interval between the two ends is 7 bases. CDR1 and CDR2 are read off the germline V gene (reference sequence) as MNHNY and SVGAGI. The CDR3 measures 12 amino acids from cysteine to phenylalanine. Only CDR3 DNA remains: 36 bases, in frame from the first base.